This entry lists 14 T cell receptor beta chains sequenced from one sample in a study of cytomegalovirus exposure and HLA in healthy donors. Researchers ran the PCR with 60 Vbeta and 13 Jbeta primers. The protocol was immunoSEQ multiplex PCR, while the TCRdb copy is restricted to in-frame clones and leaves out a portion. The sample has roughly 110,000 clones, around three quarters seen once. The sample comprised PBMCs. Every receptor here comes from a female donor in good health and CMV-seronegative.

The chain combines TRBV11-2 with TRBJ2-3; possible D gene TRBD1, 6 bases. CDR3 size: 14 residues. The V and J ends lost 3 bases and 2 bases respectively, with 9 bases between them. Germline CDR1 is SGHAT and CDR2 is FQNNGV. The CDR3 sequence: CASSFRGYTDTQYF. CDR3 bases: TGTGCCAGCAGCTTCAGGGGATACACAGATACGCAGTATTTT. The variable domain in full, completed from reference TRBV11-2 and TRBJ2-3, reads EAGVAQSPRYKIIEKRQSVAFWCNPISGHATLYWYQQILGQGPKLLIQFQNNGVVDDSQLPKDRFSAERLKGVDSTLKIQPAKLEDSAVYLCASSFRGYTDTQYFGPGTRLTVL.

The chain combines TRBV7-2 with TRBJ2-4, with 8 bases matching TRBD1. V shed 5 bases, J shed 6 bases, and the junction held 9 bases outside the gene matches. The CDR3 length is 15 residues. Germline lookup yields CDR1 SGHTA and CDR2 FQGNSA. CDR3 bases: TGTGCCAGCAGCCGCGGACAGGGTGTTGGAAACATTCAGTACTTC. As protein: CASSRGQGVGNIQYF.

The chain couples TRBV6-5 to TRBJ1-4; possibly TRBD1 for D (5 bases). The V end lost 7 bases, the J end lost 4 bases, and 13 bases lay between the germline ends. The CDR3 spans 14 residues. CDR1 MNHEY and CDR2 SVGAGI come from the germline V gene. The CDR3 here is CASNGGEGNEKLFF. In nucleotides, the CDR3 is TGTGCCAGCAACGGAGGGGAAGGTAATGAAAAACTGTTTTTT.

V and J are TRBV4-2 and TRBJ1-1; D gene unclear. Per germline, CDR1 LGHNA and CDR2 YNFKEQ. CDR3 size: 13 residues. The V and J ends lost 2 bases and 7 bases respectively, with 11 bases between them. CDR3 sequence (DNA): TGTGCCAGCAGCCAACAACAGCTAAGTGAAGCTTTCTTT. Its translation: CASSQQQLSEAFF.

The chain joins TRBV19 to TRBJ1-5; D unclear. Trimming removed 6 bases at V and 0 bases at J, with 12 bases between. The germline gives CDR1 LNHDA, CDR2 SQIVND (reference sequence). CDR3 length: 15 amino acids. CDR3 nucleotide sequence: TGTGCCAGTAGGGTGAGGCGGTATAGCAATCAGCCCCAGCATTTT. Its protein is CASRVRRYSNQPQHF.

The J gene is TRBJ2-7, the V gene TRBV6-5; 8 positions match TRBD1. The germline V gene has CDR1 MNHEY and CDR2 SVGAGI. V lost 0 bases to trimming and J lost 3 bases; unmatched junction nucleotides: 4. The CDR3 spans 15 residues. The DNA for the CDR3 is TGTGCCAGCAGTTACTCTAACAGGGGGGTCTACGAGCAGTACTTC. It translates to CASSYSNRGVYEQYF.

A word on this clone: One junction end disagrees with the germline gene, perhaps due to a read error. The CDR3 is CASSAQGSKTGELFF. The CDR3 bases are TGTGCCAGCAGCGCACAGGGGTCGAAGACCGGGGAGCTGTTTTTT. The V gene is TRBV6-4, the J gene TRBJ2-2; 7 nucleotides align to TRBD1. The CDR3 runs to 15 residues. Germline-derived CDR1 and CDR2 are MRHNA and SNTAGT.

The V and J genes are TRBV6-1 and TRBJ2-5, with 11 bases lining up with TRBD1. The CDR3 has 14 amino acids. V gave up 10 bases and J gave up 0 bases; unmatched junction bases: 4. From germline, CDR1 is MNHNS and CDR2 SASEGT. CDR3 nucleotide sequence: TGTGCCACCAGGGACAGGGGGTACCAAGAGACCCAGTACTTC. It yields the protein CATRDRGYQETQYF.

This sequence joins TRBV2 and TRBJ1-3; 8 bases map to TRBD1. CDR1 is SNHLY, CDR2 FYNNEI, per germline. V was clipped by 7 bases and J by 10 bases; unmatched bases: 12. The CDR3 sequence is 14 residues long. CDR3 region: CASKIVQGEETIYF. In nucleotides, the CDR3 is TGTGCCAGCAAAATCGTACAGGGGGAAGAGACCATATATTTT.

The table lists this clone with a few counts. V usage is TRBV14 and J usage is TRBJ2-7, with D perhaps TRBD2 (5 bases). Trimming took off 0 bases at V and 2 bases at J, with 17 bases between the two ends. The germline CDR1 and CDR2 sequences are SGHDN and FVKESK. CDR3 length: 17 amino acids. The CDR3 DNA reads TGTGCCAGCAGCCAAGAAATAGGGCTAGCCAATACCTACGAGCAGTACTTC. Protein: CASSQEIGLANTYEQYF. Full variable domain (missing parts from reference TRBV14 and TRBJ2-7): EAGVTQFPSHSVIEKGQTVTLRCDPISGHDNLYWYRRVMGKEIKFLLHFVKESKQDESGMPNNRFLAERTGGTYSTLKVQPAELEDSGVYFCASSQEIGLANTYEQYFGPGTRLTVT.

This clone has just a few counts. The genes are TRBV4-3 and TRBJ2-7, with D maybe TRBD1 (5 bases). V lost 5 bases, J lost 2 bases, and 13 bases lay in between. The CDR3 has 14 residues. In germline, CDR1 is LGHNA, CDR2 YSLEER. CDR3 bases: TGCGCCAGCAGCTCACAGGACGGAGCCTACGAGCAGTACTTC. Translation gives CASSSQDGAYEQYF.

The chain's CDR3 is CALSRGSYEQYF. The CDR3 region has the DNA TGTGCCCTCAGCCGCGGTTCCTACGAGCAGTACTTC. This chain links TRBV6-1 with TRBJ2-7; D gene uncertain. V lost 11 bases, J lost 1 base, and 12 bases lay in between. CDR3 length equals 12 residues. Germline V gives CDR1 MNHNS, CDR2 SASEGT.

The rearrangement links TRBV19 to TRBJ1-2; 7 bases are a match to TRBD1. Per germline, CDR1 LNHDA and CDR2 SQIVND (reference sequence). This CDR3 comprises 13 residues. V shed 4 bases, J shed 5 bases, and the junction held 4 bases outside the gene matches. CDR3 in DNA: TGTGCCAGTAGTAAAACAGGGGTTTATGGCTACACCTTC. Protein sequence: CASSKTGVYGYTF.

The chain carries TRBV9 and TRBJ2-5; 8 positions agree with TRBD2. This CDR3 spans 15 amino acids. CDR1 is SGDLS, CDR2 YYNGEE, per germline. V shed 0 bases, J shed 4 bases, and the junction held 5 bases outside the gene matches. The CDR3 nucleotides read TGTGCCAGCAGCGTAGACCCCGGGGGGGGAGAGACCCAGTACTTC. Residues: CASSVDPGGGETQYF.